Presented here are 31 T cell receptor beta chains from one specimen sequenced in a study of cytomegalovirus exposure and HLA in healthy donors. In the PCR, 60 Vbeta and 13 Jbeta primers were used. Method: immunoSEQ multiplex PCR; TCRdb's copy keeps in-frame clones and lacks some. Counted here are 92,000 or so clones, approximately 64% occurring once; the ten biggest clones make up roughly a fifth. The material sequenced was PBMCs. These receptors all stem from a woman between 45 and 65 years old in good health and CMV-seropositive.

DNA of the CDR3: TGTGCCAGCAAGAGCGGTAACACCGGGGAGCTGTTTTTT. This sequence encodes CASKSGNTGELFF. V and J are TRBV6-5 and TRBJ2-2; D is perhaps TRBD2 (5 bases). The CDR3 sequence is 13 residues long. Germline lookup yields CDR1 MNHEY and CDR2 SVGAGI. Trimming pared 7 bases from V and 2 bases from J, leaving 8 bases between.

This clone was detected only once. The CDR3 here is CASSHGHGNEQYF. The CDR3 coding sequence is TGTGCCAGCAGCCACGGGCACGGGAACGAGCAGTACTTC. The genes are TRBV7-2 and TRBJ2-7; perhaps TRBD2 as D (5 bases). This CDR3 region has 13 residues. CDR1 is SGHTA, CDR2 FQGNSA, per germline. V was shortened by 5 bases and J by 5 bases, with 13 bases between the two germline ends. Combining the CDR3 with reference TRBV7-2 and TRBJ2-7 gives the whole variable domain GAGVSQSPSNKVTEKGKDVELRCDPISGHTALYWYRQSLGQGLEFLIYFQGNSAPDKSGLPSDRFSAERTGGSVSTLTIQRTQQEDSAVYLCASSHGHGNEQYFGPGTRLTVT.

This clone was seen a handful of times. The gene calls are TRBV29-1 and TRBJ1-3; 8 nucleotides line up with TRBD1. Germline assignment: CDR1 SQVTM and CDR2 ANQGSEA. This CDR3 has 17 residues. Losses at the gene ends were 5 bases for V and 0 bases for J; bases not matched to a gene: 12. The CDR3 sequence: CSVHSGGQGISGNTIYF. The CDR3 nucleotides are TGCAGCGTTCATTCAGGGGGCCAGGGGATCTCTGGAAACACCATATATTTT.

As DNA, the CDR3 is TGTGCCAGCAGTCCTAGCGGGGGGGCCTACGAGCAGTACTTC. This codes for CASSPSGGAYEQYF. The chain couples TRBV9 to TRBJ2-5, with TRBD2 matching 12 bases. The J call may be mistaken, given a closer DNA end match to TRBJ2-7. Germline V gives CDR1 SGDLS, CDR2 YYNGEE. This CDR3 region has 14 residues.

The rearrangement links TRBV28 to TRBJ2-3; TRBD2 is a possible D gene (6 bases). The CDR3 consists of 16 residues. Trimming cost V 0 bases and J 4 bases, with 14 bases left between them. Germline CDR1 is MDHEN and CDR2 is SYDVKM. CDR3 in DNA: TGTGCCAGCAGTTTATGGTTAGGAGGGAGGTCAGATACGCAGTATTTT. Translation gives CASSLWLGGRSDTQYF.

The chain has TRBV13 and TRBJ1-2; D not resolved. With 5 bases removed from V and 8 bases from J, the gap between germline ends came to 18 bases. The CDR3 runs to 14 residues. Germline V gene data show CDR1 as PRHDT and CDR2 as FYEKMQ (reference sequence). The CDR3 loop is CASSPAAEVIGYTF. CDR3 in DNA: TGTGCCAGCAGCCCAGCGGCCGAAGTGATCGGCTACACCTTC. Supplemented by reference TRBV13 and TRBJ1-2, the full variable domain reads AAGVIQSPRHLIKEKRETATLKCYPIPRHDTVYWYQQGPGQDPQFLISFYEKMQSDKGSIPDRFSAQQFSDYHSELNMSSLELGDSALYFCASSPAAEVIGYTFGSGTRLTVV.

The CDR3 DNA reads TGTGCCAGCAGCTTAGGGGGCCCGGGACAGGGGGGAGAGGAGACCCAGTACTTC. As protein: CASSLGGPGQGGEETQYF. This chain uses TRBV7-3 with TRBJ2-5; the match to TRBD1 covers 11 bases. V lost 2 bases and J lost 5; bases outside the gene matches: 13. Germline assignment: CDR1 SGHTA and CDR2 FQGTGA. The CDR3 consists of 18 residues.

The CDR3 here is CASSSGLAGNTGELFF. DNA of the CDR3: TGTGCCAGCAGTTCCGGTCTAGCGGGGAACACCGGGGAGCTGTTTTTT. This sequence joins TRBV5-5 and TRBJ2-2; 8 nucleotides align to TRBD2. The CDR3 has 16 residues. The V gene end was trimmed by 5 bases and the J gene end by 1 base; junction bases not matched to a gene: 7. Germline V gives CDR1 SGHKS, CDR2 YYEKEE (reference sequence).

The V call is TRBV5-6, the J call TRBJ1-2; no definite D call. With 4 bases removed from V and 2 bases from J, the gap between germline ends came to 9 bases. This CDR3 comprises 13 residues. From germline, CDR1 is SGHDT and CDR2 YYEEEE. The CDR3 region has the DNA TGTGCCAGCAGCGTAACAGAGAACTATGGCTACACCTTC. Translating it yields CASSVTENYGYTF.

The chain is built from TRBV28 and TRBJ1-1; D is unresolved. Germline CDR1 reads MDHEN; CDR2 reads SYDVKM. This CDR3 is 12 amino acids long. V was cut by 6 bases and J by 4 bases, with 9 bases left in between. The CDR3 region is CASRAGVTEAFF. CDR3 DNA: TGTGCCAGCAGGGCCGGAGTCACTGAAGCTTTCTTT.

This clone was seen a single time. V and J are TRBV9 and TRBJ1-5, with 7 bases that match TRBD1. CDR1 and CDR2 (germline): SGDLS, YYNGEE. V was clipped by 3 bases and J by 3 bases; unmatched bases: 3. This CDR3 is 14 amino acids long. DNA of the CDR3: TGTGCCAGCAGCGGGGGACAGATCAATCAGCCCCAGCATTTT. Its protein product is CASSGGQINQPQHF.

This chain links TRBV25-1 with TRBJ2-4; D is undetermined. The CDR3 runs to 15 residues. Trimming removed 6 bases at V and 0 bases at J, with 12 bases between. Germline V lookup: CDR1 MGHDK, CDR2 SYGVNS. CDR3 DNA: TGTGCCAGCAGAGATCAGGTTCTAGCCAAAAACATTCAGTACTTC. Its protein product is CASRDQVLAKNIQYF. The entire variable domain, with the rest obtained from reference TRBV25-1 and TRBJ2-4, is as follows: EADIYQTPRYLVIGTGKKITLECSQTMGHDKMYWYQQDPGMELHLIHYSYGVNSTEKGDLSSESTVSRIRTEHFPLTLESARPSHTSQYLCASRDQVLAKNIQYFGAGTRLSVL.

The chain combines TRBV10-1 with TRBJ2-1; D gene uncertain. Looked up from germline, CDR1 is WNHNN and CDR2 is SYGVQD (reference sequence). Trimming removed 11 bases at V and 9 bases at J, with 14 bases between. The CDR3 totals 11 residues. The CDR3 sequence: CAFFRSGEQFF. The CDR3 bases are TGCGCCTTTTTCCGATCGGGTGAGCAGTTCTTC.

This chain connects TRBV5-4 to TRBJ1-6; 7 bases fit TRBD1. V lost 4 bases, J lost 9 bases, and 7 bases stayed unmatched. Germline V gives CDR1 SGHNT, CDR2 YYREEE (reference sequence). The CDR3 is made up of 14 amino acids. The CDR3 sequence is CASSPTGPVSPLHF. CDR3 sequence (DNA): TGTGCCAGCAGCCCGACAGGGCCTGTTTCACCCCTCCACTTT.

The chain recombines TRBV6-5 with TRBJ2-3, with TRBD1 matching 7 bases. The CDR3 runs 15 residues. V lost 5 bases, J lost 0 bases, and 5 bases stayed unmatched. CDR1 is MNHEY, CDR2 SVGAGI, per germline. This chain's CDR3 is CASSRTGLSTDTQYF. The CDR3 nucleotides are TGTGCCAGCAGTCGGACAGGCCTTAGCACAGATACGCAGTATTTT.

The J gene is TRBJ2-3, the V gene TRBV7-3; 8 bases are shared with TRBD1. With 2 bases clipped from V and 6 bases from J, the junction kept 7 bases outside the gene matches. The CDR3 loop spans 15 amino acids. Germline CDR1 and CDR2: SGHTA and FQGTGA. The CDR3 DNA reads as TGTGCCAGCAGCTTATCACAGGGGGTAAAGGATACGCAGTATTTT. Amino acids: CASSLSQGVKDTQYF.

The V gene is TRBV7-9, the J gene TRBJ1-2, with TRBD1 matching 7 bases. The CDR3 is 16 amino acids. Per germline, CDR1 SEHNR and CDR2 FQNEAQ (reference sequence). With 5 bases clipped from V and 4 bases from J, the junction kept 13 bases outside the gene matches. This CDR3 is CASSQQAGTAIYGYTF. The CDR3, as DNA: TGTGCCAGCAGCCAGCAAGCCGGGACAGCGATCTATGGCTACACCTTC.

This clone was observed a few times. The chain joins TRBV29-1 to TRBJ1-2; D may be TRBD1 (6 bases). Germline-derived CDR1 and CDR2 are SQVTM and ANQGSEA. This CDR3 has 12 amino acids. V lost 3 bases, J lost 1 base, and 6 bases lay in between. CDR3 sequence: CSVEDSNYGYTF. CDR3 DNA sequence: TGCAGCGTTGAGGACAGTAACTATGGCTACACCTTC.

The CDR3 spells CASSEALRGTEQFF. CDR3 sequence (DNA): TGTGCCAGCAGTGAAGCGCTTCGGGGGACTGAGCAGTTCTTC. This rearrangement joins TRBV2 to TRBJ2-1; TRBD2 is a possible D gene (6 bases). The germline CDR1 and CDR2 sequences are SNHLY and FYNNEI. V lost 0 bases to trimming and J lost 9 bases, with 12 bases between them. The CDR3 covers 14 residues.

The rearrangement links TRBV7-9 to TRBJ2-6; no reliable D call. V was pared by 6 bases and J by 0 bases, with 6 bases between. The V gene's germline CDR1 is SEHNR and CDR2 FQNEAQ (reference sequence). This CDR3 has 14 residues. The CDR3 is CASSRVSGANVLTF. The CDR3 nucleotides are TGTGCCAGCAGTCGGGTCTCTGGGGCCAACGTCCTGACTTTC.

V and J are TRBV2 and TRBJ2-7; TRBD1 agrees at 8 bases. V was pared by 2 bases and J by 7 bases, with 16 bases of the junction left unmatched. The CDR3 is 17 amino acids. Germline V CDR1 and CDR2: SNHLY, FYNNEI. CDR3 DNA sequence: TGTGCCAGCAGTGAAATGAGGGCAGGGGGCGCTCGGGGGGAGCAGTACTTC. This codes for CASSEMRAGGARGEQYF.

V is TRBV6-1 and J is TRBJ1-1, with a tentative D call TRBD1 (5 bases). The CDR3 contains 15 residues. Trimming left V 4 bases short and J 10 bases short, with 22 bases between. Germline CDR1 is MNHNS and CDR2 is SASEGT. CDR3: CASSVAGSRVRTAFF. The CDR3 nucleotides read TGTGCCAGCAGTGTCGCAGGGTCGAGAGTCAGAACAGCTTTCTTT.

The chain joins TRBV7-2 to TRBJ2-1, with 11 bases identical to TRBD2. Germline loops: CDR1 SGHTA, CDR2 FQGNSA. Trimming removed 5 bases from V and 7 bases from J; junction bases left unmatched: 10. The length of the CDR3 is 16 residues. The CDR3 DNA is TGTGCCAGCAGCCCAGGACTAGCGGGCGCACTAAATGAGCAGTTCTTC. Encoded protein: CASSPGLAGALNEQFF.

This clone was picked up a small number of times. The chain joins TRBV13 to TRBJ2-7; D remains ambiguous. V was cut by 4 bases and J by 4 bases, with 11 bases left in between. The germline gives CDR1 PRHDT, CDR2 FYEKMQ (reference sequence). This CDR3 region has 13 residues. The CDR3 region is CASSSTDNYEQYF. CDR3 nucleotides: TGTGCCAGCAGCTCTACAGATAATTACGAGCAGTACTTC.

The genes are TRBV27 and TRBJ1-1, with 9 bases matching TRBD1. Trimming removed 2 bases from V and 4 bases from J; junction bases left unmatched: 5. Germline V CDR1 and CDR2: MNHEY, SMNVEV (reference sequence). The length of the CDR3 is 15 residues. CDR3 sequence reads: CASSLTGQGFTEAFF. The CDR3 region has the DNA TGTGCCAGCAGTTTAACCGGACAGGGGTTCACTGAAGCTTTCTTT.

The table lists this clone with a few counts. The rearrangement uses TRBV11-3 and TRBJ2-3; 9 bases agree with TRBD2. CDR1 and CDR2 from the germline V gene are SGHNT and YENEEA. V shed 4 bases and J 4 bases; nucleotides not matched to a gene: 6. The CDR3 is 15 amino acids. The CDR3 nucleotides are TGTGCCAGCAGCTCGTTAGCGGGGGACTCAGATACGCAGTATTTT. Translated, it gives CASSSLAGDSDTQYF.

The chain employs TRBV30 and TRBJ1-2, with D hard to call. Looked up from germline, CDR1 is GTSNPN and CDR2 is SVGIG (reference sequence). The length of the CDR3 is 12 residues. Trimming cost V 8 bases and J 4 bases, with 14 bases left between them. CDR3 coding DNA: TGTGCCCGAAGCGGGCGGTTCTATGGCTACACCTTC. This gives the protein CARSGRFYGYTF.

The CDR3 DNA reads TGTGCCAGCAGTCAAAGCGGGGGGGTTCCCGGGGAGCTGTTTTTT. Protein product: CASSQSGGVPGELFF. The gene calls are TRBV27 and TRBJ2-2; 10 positions match TRBD2. From germline, CDR1 is MNHEY and CDR2 SMNVEV (reference sequence). The CDR3 covers 15 residues. Germline trimming cut 5 bases from V and 6 bases from J; bases unmatched to any gene: 6.

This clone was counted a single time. The CDR3 region is CASSLYGSPTDTQYF. In DNA form, the CDR3 reads TGTGCCAGCAGCTTATATGGCTCCCCCACAGATACGCAGTATTTT. The chain employs TRBV7-9 and TRBJ2-3; D gene unclear. CDR3 length equals 15 residues. Trimming pared 2 bases from V and 2 bases from J, leaving 11 bases between. Germline V gene lookup returns CDR1 SEHNR and CDR2 FQNEAQ (reference sequence).

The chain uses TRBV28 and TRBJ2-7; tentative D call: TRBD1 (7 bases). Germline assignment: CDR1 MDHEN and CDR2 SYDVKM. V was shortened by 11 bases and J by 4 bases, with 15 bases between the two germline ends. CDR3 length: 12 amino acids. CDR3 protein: CASKTGRYEQYF. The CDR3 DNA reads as TGTGCCTCAAAGACAGGGAGGTACGAGCAGTACTTC.

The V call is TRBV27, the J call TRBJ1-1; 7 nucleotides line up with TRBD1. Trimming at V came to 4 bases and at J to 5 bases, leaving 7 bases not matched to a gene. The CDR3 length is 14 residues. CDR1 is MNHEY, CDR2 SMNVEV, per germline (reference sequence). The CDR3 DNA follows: TGTGCCAGCAGTTCCCGACAGGGTGGGACTGAAGCTTTCTTT. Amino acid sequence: CASSSRQGGTEAFF.